The 25 T cell receptor beta chains below come from one sample, sequenced in a study of T cell responses to AZD1222 COVID-19 vaccine. Assay used: immunoSEQ multiplex PCR; TCRdb lists only in-frame clones, some missing. This sample has about 110,000 clones, with 85% to 90% found just once. The specimen was peripheral blood, collected on day 0 of AZD1222 vaccination. These receptors were obtained from an adult in good health.

The chain uses TRBV13 and TRBJ2-1; D unclear. There are 15 residues in the CDR3. CDR1 and CDR2 (germline): PRHDT, FYEKMQ (reference sequence). The V end lost 6 bases, the J end lost 0 bases, and 12 bases lay between the germline ends. The CDR3 sequence is CASSDSFRSYNEQFF. CDR3 nucleotides: TGTGCCAGCAGTGATAGCTTTCGCTCCTACAATGAGCAGTTCTTC.

V usage is TRBV7-9 and J usage is TRBJ1-1, with D unresolved. CDR3 size: 13 residues. Germline V gene data show CDR1 as SEHNR and CDR2 as FQNEAQ (reference sequence). V was cut by 10 bases and J by 0 bases, with 12 bases left in between. Here the CDR3 reads CANSTTMNTEAFF. The CDR3 DNA is TGTGCCAACTCGACCACGATGAACACTGAAGCTTTCTTT. The full variable domain, completed using reference TRBV7-9 and TRBJ1-1, is DTGVSQNPRHKITKRGQNVTFRCDPISEHNRLYWYRQTLGQGPEFLTYFQNEAQLEKSRLLSDRFSAERPKGSFSTLEIQRTEQGDSAMYLCANSTTMNTEAFFGQGTRLTVV.

The chain couples TRBV13 to TRBJ1-1; perhaps TRBD1 as D (5 bases). CDR3 length equals 13 residues. Germline-derived CDR1 and CDR2 are PRHDT and FYEKMQ (reference sequence). V shed 5 bases and J shed 4 bases, with 11 bases lying between them. The CDR3 loop reads CASSKRQTTEAFF. DNA of the CDR3: TGTGCCAGCAGCAAGCGACAGACCACTGAAGCTTTCTTT.

The V call is TRBV5-1, the J call TRBJ1-1, with 8 positions matching TRBD1. V was pared by 3 bases and J by 4 bases, with 5 bases of the junction left unmatched. The CDR3 totals 14 residues. Germline-derived CDR1 and CDR2 are SGHRS and YFSETQ. CDR3 protein: CASSWGQEGTEAFF. The CDR3 DNA reads TGCGCCAGCAGCTGGGGACAGGAGGGCACTGAAGCTTTCTTT.

This clone was detected once. The chain has TRBV28 and TRBJ2-3; D uncertain. CDR1 is MDHEN, CDR2 SYDVKM, per germline. The CDR3 has 12 residues. Trimming took 6 bases from V and 2 from J, leaving 6 bases between them. The CDR3 region has the DNA TGTGCCAGCAGAGCTTACACAGATACGCAGTATTTT. Its translation: CASRAYTDTQYF.

V gene TRBV5-4 combines with J gene TRBJ2-7; maybe TRBD1 (5 bases). The CDR3 runs to 14 residues. The germline gives CDR1 SGHNT, CDR2 YYREEE (reference sequence). V was pared by 0 bases and J by 2 bases, with 9 bases between. The CDR3 nucleotides read TGTGCCAGCAGCTTGGGTGACAGAACCTACGAGCAGTACTTC. Protein: CASSLGDRTYEQYF.

J is TRBJ2-7 and V is TRBV7-2; 7 bases match TRBD1. Germline V gene sequence: CDR1 SGHTA, CDR2 FQGNSA. The CDR3 totals 14 residues. J gave up 4 bases and V 2 bases, and 5 bases lay outside the gene matches. This chain's CDR3 is CASSLTRQGYEQYF. In DNA form, the CDR3 reads TGTGCCAGCAGCTTAACGAGACAGGGTTACGAGCAGTACTTC.

This chain links TRBV29-1 with TRBJ2-7; maybe TRBD2 (5 bases). CDR3 size: 13 residues. Germline values: CDR1 SQVTM, CDR2 ANQGSEA. Trimming removed 1 base at V and 3 bases at J, with 10 bases between. The CDR3 here is CSVEVHEGYEQYF. The CDR3 bases are TGCAGCGTTGAAGTTCACGAGGGCTACGAGCAGTACTTC.

The chain combines TRBV5-1 with TRBJ2-7, with 16 bases fitting TRBD2. The CDR3 has 16 residues. Germline lookup yields CDR1 SGHRS and CDR2 YFSETQ. J lost 5 bases, V lost 3 bases, and 5 bases had no gene match. The CDR3 nucleotides read TGCGCCAGCAGCTCCGGGACTAGCGGGAGGGCCCACGAGCAGTACTTC. Translating it yields CASSSGTSGRAHEQYF.

The genes are TRBV5-1 and TRBJ2-1; 13 nucleotides match TRBD2. V was clipped by 0 bases and J by 8 bases; unmatched bases: 8. Germline V CDR1 and CDR2: SGHRS, YFSETQ. This CDR3 is 17 amino acids long. The CDR3 nucleotides are TGCGCCAGCAGCTTGGGAACTAGCGGGAGGGCTTTCTATGAGCAGTTCTTC. Its translation: CASSLGTSGRAFYEQFF.

This sequence joins TRBV10-2 and TRBJ2-1; 10 bases agree with TRBD2. CDR3 length: 14 amino acids. Germline-derived CDR1 and CDR2 are WSHSY and SAAADI. Losses at the gene ends were 8 bases for V and 4 bases for J; bases not matched to a gene: 5. CDR3 nucleotides: TGCGCCAGCCAAGGACTAGCGGAGTACAATGAGCAGTTCTTC. This codes for CASQGLAEYNEQFF.

V usage is TRBV5-4 and J usage is TRBJ2-7; TRBD2 might be the D (7 bases). CDR1 and CDR2 (germline): SGHNT, YYREEE (reference sequence). Trimming removed 3 bases at V and 5 bases at J, with 18 bases between. CDR3 length: 15 amino acids. The CDR3 loop is CASSSRGGVVHEQYF. The DNA for the CDR3 is TGTGCCAGCAGCTCGAGGGGGGGGGTTGTACACGAGCAGTACTTC. The full variable domain, rest sourced from reference TRBV5-4 and TRBJ2-7, is ETGVTQSPTHLIKTRGQQVTLRCSSQSGHNTVSWYQQALGQGPQFIFQYYREEENGRGNFPPRFSGLQFPNYSSELNVNALELDDSALYLCASSSRGGVVHEQYFGPGTRLTVT.

The rearrangement uses TRBV19 and TRBJ1-5; D unresolved. The CDR3 contains 17 residues. The V gene lost 3 bases and the J gene lost 0 bases, with 15 bases spanning the gap. Germline loops: CDR1 LNHDA, CDR2 SQIVND (reference sequence). The CDR3 reads CASSMRRILYSNQPQHF. The CDR3 DNA sequence: TGTGCCAGTAGTATGCGTCGGATCCTTTATAGCAATCAGCCCCAGCATTTT.

The chain employs TRBV7-6 and TRBJ2-1; 11 bases line up with TRBD2. V was clipped by 1 base and J by 7 bases; unmatched bases: 6. CDR1 SGHVS and CDR2 FNYEAQ come from the germline V gene. The CDR3 is 16 residues long. CDR3 sequence: CASSLEAASGRNEQFF. The DNA for the CDR3 is TGTGCCAGCAGCTTAGAAGCGGCTAGCGGGAGGAATGAGCAGTTCTTC.

The chain uses TRBV27 and TRBJ1-6, with D hard to call. The CDR3 has 15 amino acids. Germline CDR1 MNHEY, CDR2 SMNVEV (reference sequence). V was cut by 5 bases and J by 7 bases, with 15 bases left in between. The DNA of the CDR3 is TGTGCCAGCAGTATTAAGCCGGGCGGAAATTCACCCCTCCACTTT. Translation: CASSIKPGGNSPLHF.

The genes are TRBV27 and TRBJ1-5, with D maybe TRBD1 (6 bases). The V end was cut by 7 bases, the J end by 2 bases, with 18 bases between. The length of the CDR3 is 16 residues. Per the germline V gene, CDR1 is MNHEY and CDR2 is SMNVEV (reference sequence). The CDR3 sequence is CASKLWGRGGNQPQHF. The CDR3 DNA follows: TGTGCCAGCAAACTCTGGGGCAGGGGAGGCAATCAGCCCCAGCATTTT.

The chain employs TRBV28 and TRBJ2-1, with 9 bases aligning to TRBD2. CDR3 length: 16 residues. With 4 bases clipped from V and 7 bases from J, the junction kept 11 bases outside the gene matches. Germline-derived CDR1 and CDR2 are MDHEN and SYDVKM. The CDR3 DNA follows: TGTGCCAGCAGTTGGAGCGGGAGGCCGCCTCGGAATGAGCAGTTCTTC. This translates into CASSWSGRPPRNEQFF.

V is TRBV3-1 (or the pseudogene TRBV3-2) and J is TRBJ1-3; no firm D call. V was trimmed by 2 bases and J by 2 bases, leaving 4 bases between them. Germline CDR1 LGHDT, CDR2 YNNKEL (reference sequence). The CDR3 length is 13 residues. In nucleotides, the CDR3 is TGTGCCAGCAGCCAACAAACTGGAAACACCATATATTTT. Translating gives CASSQQTGNTIYF.

The genes are TRBV5-1 and TRBJ1-6; TRBD1 aligns across 8 bases. V gave up 4 bases and J gave up 6 bases; unmatched junction bases: 6. CDR1 and CDR2 from the germline V gene are SGHRS and YFSETQ. The CDR3 loop spans 15 amino acids. The CDR3 here is CASSIGTGTNSPLHF. The CDR3 DNA reads as TGCGCCAGCAGCATAGGGACAGGAACTAATTCACCCCTCCACTTT.

J is TRBJ2-1 and V is TRBV7-9; TRBD2 agrees at 13 bases. J was trimmed by 8 bases and V by 6 bases; bases with no gene match: 7. This CDR3 is built from 15 residues. CDR1 and CDR2 from the germline V gene are SEHNR and FQNEAQ (reference sequence). The CDR3 region has the DNA TGTGCCAGCAGACCACTAGCGGGAGGGCCTCATGAGCAGTTCTTC. Residues: CASRPLAGGPHEQFF.

V gene TRBV30 combines with J gene TRBJ1-2; a weak D match, TRBD1 (5 bases). V lost 7 bases and J 2 bases, leaving 14 bases between the germline ends. Germline V CDR1 and CDR2: GTSNPN, SVGIG (reference sequence). The CDR3 has 13 residues. CDR3 loop: CALDPRGNYGYTF. CDR3 nucleotides: TGTGCCTTGGACCCTCGGGGCAACTATGGCTACACCTTC. Full variable domain (outside the CDR3, taken from reference TRBV30 and TRBJ1-2): SQTIHQWPATLVQPVGSPLSLECTVEGTSNPNLYWYRQAAGRGLQLLFYSVGIGQISSEVPQNLSASRPQDRQFILSSKKLLLSDSGFYLCALDPRGNYGYTFGSGTRLTVV.

This chain joins TRBV19 and TRBJ1-1; 7 nucleotides match TRBD1. J was trimmed by 2 bases and V by 5 bases; bases with no gene match: 5. CDR1 and CDR2 (germline): LNHDA, SQIVND (reference sequence). The CDR3 runs to 14 residues. CDR3 loop: CASSGRQGNTEAFF. The CDR3, as DNA: TGTGCCAGTAGTGGCCGACAGGGAAACACTGAAGCTTTCTTT.

This clone was detected only a few times. The chain joins TRBV14 to TRBJ1-4; maybe TRBD1 (6 bases). This CDR3 contains 18 residues. Per germline, CDR1 SGHDN and CDR2 FVKESK. Trimming took off 0 bases at V and 3 bases at J, with 17 bases between the two ends. CDR3 in amino acids: CASSQDQGSSVANEKLFF. CDR3 DNA sequence: TGTGCCAGCAGCCAAGACCAGGGGTCTTCAGTAGCTAATGAAAAACTGTTTTTT.

The chain recombines TRBV6-5 with TRBJ2-2, with D hard to call. Trimming cost V 7 bases and J 0 bases, with 6 bases left between them. The CDR3 contains 13 residues. CDR1 and CDR2 (germline): MNHEY, SVGAGI. The chain's CDR3 is CASKRTNTGELFF. In nucleotides, the CDR3 is TGTGCCAGCAAGAGGACGAACACCGGGGAGCTGTTTTTT.

The chain links TRBV5-1 to TRBJ2-3; the D is unclear. Germline assignment: CDR1 SGHRS and CDR2 YFSETQ. Trimming shortened V by 2 bases and J by 6 bases, and 13 bases separated the two germline ends. The CDR3 has 14 residues. The CDR3 region is CASSLGRVMDTQYF. The CDR3 DNA reads as TGCGCCAGCAGCTTAGGCAGAGTTATGGATACGCAGTATTTT.